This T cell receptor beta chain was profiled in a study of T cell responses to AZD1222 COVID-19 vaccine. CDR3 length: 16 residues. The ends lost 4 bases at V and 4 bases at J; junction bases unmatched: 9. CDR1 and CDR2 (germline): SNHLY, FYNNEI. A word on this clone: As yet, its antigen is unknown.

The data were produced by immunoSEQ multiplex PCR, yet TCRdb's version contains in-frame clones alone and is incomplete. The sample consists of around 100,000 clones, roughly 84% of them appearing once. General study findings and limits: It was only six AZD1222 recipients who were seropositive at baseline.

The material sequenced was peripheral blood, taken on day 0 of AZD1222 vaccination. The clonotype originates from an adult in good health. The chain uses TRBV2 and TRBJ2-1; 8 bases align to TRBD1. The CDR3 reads CASSGGDRGLYNEQFF. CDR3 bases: TGTGCCAGCAGTGGCGGCGACAGGGGACTTTACAATGAGCAGTTCTTC.